The next 4 T cell receptor beta chains were all read from a single sample in a study of cytomegalovirus exposure and HLA in healthy donors. Researchers ran the PCR with 60 Vbeta and 13 Jbeta primers. Profiling relied on immunoSEQ multiplex PCR, and the TCRdb table lists in-frame clones only, not all of them. The data show some 74,000 clones, 80% seen once. Input material: PBMCs. The receptors come from a male donor in good health and CMV-seronegative.

The chain is built from TRBV19 and TRBJ2-3; TRBD1 matches at 8 bases. The CDR3 is made up of 15 amino acids. CDR1 is LNHDA, CDR2 SQIVND, per germline (reference sequence). V was clipped by 4 bases and J by 1 base; unmatched bases: 4. CDR3: CASSTGQGRTDTQYF. In nucleotides, the CDR3 is TGTGCCAGTAGTACCGGACAGGGTCGCACAGATACGCAGTATTTT.

The chain couples TRBV25-1 to TRBJ1-2, with no clear D. The CDR3 sequence is 14 residues long. The V gene lost 2 bases and the J gene lost 3 bases, with 10 bases spanning the gap. Germline CDR1 reads MGHDK; CDR2 reads SYGVNS. The CDR3 coding sequence is TGTGCCAGCAGTGAACGAGTTCCTGACTATGGCTACACCTTC. The encoded protein is CASSERVPDYGYTF.

The chain links TRBV7-9 to TRBJ2-2; a possible D gene is TRBD1 (5 bases). V dropped 8 bases and J dropped 8 bases, with 12 bases sitting between them. This CDR3 is 12 amino acids long. The germline gives CDR1 SEHNR, CDR2 FQNEAQ (reference sequence). This CDR3 reads CASGAQGGELFF. In DNA, the CDR3 is TGTGCCAGCGGGGCCCAAGGGGGGGAGCTGTTTTTT.

In nucleotides, the CDR3 is TGTGCCAGCAGCTCACACCAGGGGGGAAACACCATATATTTT. Its protein is CASSSHQGGNTIYF. This chain connects TRBV7-6 to TRBJ1-3; weak D call: TRBD1 (6 bases). The CDR3 spans 14 residues. The V gene's germline CDR1 is SGHVS and CDR2 FNYEAQ. Trimming took off 4 bases at V and 4 bases at J, with 11 bases between the two ends.